The present T cell receptor (beta chain) was sequenced within a study of cytomegalovirus exposure and HLA in healthy donors. Study results and limitations: Relative to equally common others, HLA-associated TCR beta chains showed greater clonal expansion in a later analysis. Most TCR sequences were seen very rarely across donors, but some public TCRs occurred in many. After further analysis at a later stage, 16,951 TCR beta sequences were associated with HLA alleles at 0.05 false discovery rate. Researchers reported in a later analysis that a missense DCLRE1C variant was tied to TCR beta V- and J-gene trimming.

Germline V gene data show CDR1 as MNHNY and CDR2 as SVGAGI (reference sequence). The CDR3 sequence is 15 residues long. The V gene lost 6 bases and the J gene lost 0 bases, with 9 bases spanning the gap. Primers included in the PCR were 60 Vbeta and 13 Jbeta primers. Generated by immunoSEQ multiplex PCR, the TCRdb table keeps only in-frame clones and is missing some. This table has 110,000 or so clones, 82% appearing once. This clone was recorded once. Its antigen is undetermined. V gene TRBV6-6 combines with J gene TRBJ1-6; unclear D gene. Sequenced input: PBMCs. The sequence came from a woman aged 18-29 years in good health and CMV-seronegative. The CDR3 here is CASRPTSSYNSPLHF. The CDR3 nucleotides read TGTGCCAGCAGACCCACGAGCTCCTATAATTCACCCCTCCACTTT.